What follows describes a single T cell receptor beta chain. The target antigen is unknown. Each patient experienced a relapse that followed autologous stem cell transplantation, and brentuximab vedotin exposure varied. Best response was recorded as complete response, partial response or progressive disease. The table came from immunoSEQ multiplex PCR; TCRdb's copy has only in-frame clones and leaves some out. The top ten hold about 4.5% of the sample, which has about 14,000 clones, around 83% seen once. The entry originates in a study of PD-1 blockade in classical Hodgkin lymphoma. Findings of the study overall: Partial responders and progressors had significantly lower baseline TCR diversity. Exclusion removed patients who began nivolumab under 1 year after ASCT.

The germline V gene encodes CDR1 SGHRS and CDR2 YFSETQ. V lost 4 bases and J lost 4; bases outside the gene matches: 2. The CDR3 spans 14 residues. The rearrangement joins TRBV5-1 to TRBJ1-4, with TRBD1 matching over 9 bases. The TCR was taken from a human donor with classical Hodgkin lymphoma. This specimen consisted of peripheral blood mononuclear cells (PBMCs), obtained at baseline. The CDR3 here is CASSQGQGNEKLFF. The CDR3 coding sequence is TGCGCCAGCAGCCAGGGACAGGGTAATGAAAAACTGTTTTTT.